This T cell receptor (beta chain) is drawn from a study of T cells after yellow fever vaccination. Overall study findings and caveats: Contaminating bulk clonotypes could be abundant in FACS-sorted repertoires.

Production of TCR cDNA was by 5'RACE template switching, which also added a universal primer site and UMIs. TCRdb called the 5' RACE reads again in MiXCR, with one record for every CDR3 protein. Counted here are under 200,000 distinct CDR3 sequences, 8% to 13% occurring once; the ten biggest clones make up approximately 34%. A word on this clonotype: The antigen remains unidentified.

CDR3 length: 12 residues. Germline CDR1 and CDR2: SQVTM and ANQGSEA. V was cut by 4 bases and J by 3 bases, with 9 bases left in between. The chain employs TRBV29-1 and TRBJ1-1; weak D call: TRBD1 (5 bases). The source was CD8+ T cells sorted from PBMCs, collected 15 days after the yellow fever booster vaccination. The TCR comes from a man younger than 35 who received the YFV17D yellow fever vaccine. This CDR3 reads CSVGGMYTEAFF. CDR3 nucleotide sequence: TGCAGCGTTGGGGGGATGTACACTGAAGCTTTCTTT.